This T cell receptor (beta chain) was recovered during a study of T cell repertoires in cytomegalovirus infection. Study overall: Well-studied HLA-B-restricted CMV epitopes were used in the study alongside recently identified HLA-C-restricted ones. Matching HLA type, along with CMV infection, was indicated by public TCR beta signatures. Study-wide results and limits: The study found HLA-C-restricted CMV-specific TCR beta clonotypes dominating the ex vivo response.

V lost 3 bases, J lost 0 bases, and 26 bases lay in between. This CDR3 contains 20 residues. Germline V gene sequence: CDR1 MGHRA, CDR2 YSYEKL. TCRdb redid the calling of the reads with MiXCR, one entry per CDR3 protein. The profile shows approximately 390,000 distinct CDR3 sequences, approximately 30% of them singletons. This clonotype is labeled medium-sized. The antigen remains undetermined. The source of this sequence is a human donor in good health (CMV status not recorded). Some clones in this sample may be carry-over from other donors' samples. This chain links TRBV4-1 with TRBJ1-2; D is ambiguous. This material consisted of cultured PBMCs, taken from culture after CMV antigen stimulation. CDR3 residues: CASSHLLKAGGPAANYGYTF. The DNA for the CDR3 is TGCGCCAGCAGCCACCTCCTTAAGGCAGGAGGGCCCGCTGCTAACTATGGCTACACCTTC.